The present T cell receptor (beta chain) was sequenced within a study of PD-L1 blockade in urothelial cancer. The repertoire was sequenced with immunoSEQ multiplex PCR; TCRdb's copy has only in-frame clones and lacks some. The profile covers 30,000 to 50,000 clones, with around 89% appearing a single time and about 2% taken by the ten largest. Germline values: CDR1 SGHRS, CDR2 YFSETQ. With 0 bases clipped from V and 4 bases from J, the junction kept 3 bases outside the gene matches. There are 14 residues in the CDR3. The sequence was collected from a man aged 60-69 years with urothelial cancer. The rearrangement links TRBV5-1 to TRBJ1-2; TRBD1 agrees at 7 bases. Specimen: PBMCs, collected around atezolizumab (anti-PD-L1) treatment. CDR3 bases: TGCGCCAGCAGCTTGGACAGGGGCAGCTATGGCTACACCTTC. Translating it yields CASSLDRGSYGYTF.